The rows below give T cell receptor beta chains drawn from one sample of a study of T cell responses to AZD1222 COVID-19 vaccine. Here immunoSEQ multiplex PCR was the method, and the copy in TCRdb shows in-frame clones only, minus some. The sample lists 140,000 or so clones; about 86% were seen once. The starting material was peripheral blood, obtained 28 days after the second AZD1222 dose. Receptors were obtained from an adult who received the AZD1222 COVID-19 vaccine. CDR3s include the opening cysteine and the closing phenylalanine or tryptophan. A D gene is named only where the DNA matches it firmly. Not every row has a clone size; where given, it reads once, few, many or a size class.

>TRBJ2-1|TRBV25-1|.|.
CASSRQNEQFF
TGTGCCAGCAGCAGACAGAATGAGCAGTTCTTC
>TRBJ2-1|TRBV11-3|TRBD2|.
CASSLDGREGKDEQFF
TGTGCCAGCAGCTTAGATGGGCGGGAGGGTAAGGATGAGCAGTTCTTC
>TRBJ1-5|TRBV6-1|.|.
CASSEIIVQPQHF
TGTGCCAGCAGTGAAATTATTGTTCAGCCCCAGCATTTT
>TRBJ2-5|TRBV7-2|TRBD1|.
CASSSKNEGAKTQYF
TGTGCCAGCAGCTCCAAGAACGAGGGGGCAAAGACCCAGTACTTC
>TRBJ1-3|TRBV5-4|TRBD1|.
CASSRSTGDQNTIYF
TGTGCCAGCAGCCGTTCGACAGGGGATCAGAACACCATATATTTT
>TRBJ1-4|TRBV2|.|once
CASRDPRDREKLFF
TGTGCCAGTAGAGATCCCCGGGACCGTGAAAAACTGTTTTTT
>TRBJ1-4|TRBV5-4|TRBD1|.
CASSSSVTGFDEKLFF
TGTGCCAGCAGCTCCTCCGTGACAGGGTTTGATGAAAAACTGTTTTTT
>TRBJ1-4|TRBV6-5|.|.
CASSRYVATNEKLFF
TGTGCCAGCAGTAGGTACGTAGCAACTAATGAAAAACTGTTTTTT
>TRBJ1-6|TRBV10-3|.|.
CAISLQGFESPLHF
TGTGCCATCAGTCTACAGGGATTCGAGTCACCCCTCCACTTT
>TRBJ1-2|TRBV12-3/TRBV12-4|.|once
CASSLTYGYTF
TGTGCCAGCAGTTTAACCTATGGCTACACCTTC
>TRBJ1-5|TRBV12-3/TRBV12-4|.|.
CASSLSDNQPQHF
TGTGCCAGCAGTTTATCAGATAATCAGCCCCAGCATTTT
>TRBJ1-2|TRBV12-3/TRBV12-4|TRBD1|.
CASRTRQGYGYTF
TGTGCCAGCAGGACCAGACAGGGCTATGGCTACACCTTC
>TRBJ1-2|TRBV11-2|TRBD1|.
CASSPGGMSGYTF
TGTGCCAGCAGCCCAGGGGGCATGTCTGGCTACACCTTC
>TRBJ1-2|TRBV10-3|TRBD1|.
CATRQGGYGYTF
TGTGCCACCAGACAGGGAGGCTATGGCTACACCTTC
>TRBJ1-2|TRBV12-3/TRBV12-4|.|.
CASTRGGARGYTF
TGTGCCAGCACCCGGGGGGGGGCGCGTGGCTACACCTTC
>TRBJ1-1|TRBV3-1/TRBV3-2|TRBD1|once
CASSQTEVGTGNTEAFF
TGTGCCAGCAGCCAAACCGAGGTGGGGACAGGGAACACTGAAGCTTTCTTT
>TRBJ2-7|TRBV7-9|.|.
CASSLALKGYEQYF
TGTGCCAGCAGCTTAGCGCTAAAGGGGTACGAGCAGTACTTC
>TRBJ1-5|TRBV19|.|once
CASSIENDYQPQHF
TGTGCCAGTAGTATAGAGAACGACTATCAGCCCCAGCATTTT
>TRBJ1-5|TRBV11-2|.|.
CASSVEVGQPQHF
TGTGCCAGCAGCGTGGAAGTGGGCCAGCCCCAGCATTTT
>TRBJ2-4|TRBV6-1|.|.
CASSEAAGIYIQYF
TGTGCCAGCAGTGAAGCGGCCGGGATTTACATTCAGTACTTC
>TRBJ2-4|TRBV9|TRBD1|.
CASSVATGALGNIQYF
TGTGCCAGCAGCGTAGCTACAGGGGCCCTAGGGAACATTCAGTACTTC
>TRBJ1-4|TRBV30|.|.
CAWVGRTPEKLFF
TGTGCCTGGGTAGGACGGACCCCTGAAAAACTGTTTTTT